Below, 13 T cell receptor beta chains from the same sample are listed, as sequenced in a study of identical twins. TCRdb redid the calling of the 5' RACE reads with MiXCR, one entry per CDR3 protein. The sample shows some 710,000 distinct CDR3 sequences, approximately 6% of them seen only once. Material for sequencing was naive T cells sorted from blood. These TCRs come from a man younger than 35 in good health.

V usage is TRBV6-1 and J usage is TRBJ2-7, with D hard to call. Germline-derived CDR1 and CDR2 are MNHNS and SASEGT. The CDR3 is 15 amino acids. Deletions cut 5 bases from V and 4 bases from J, with 18 bases between. CDR3: CASSKRHQPQYEQYV. CDR3 nucleotides: TGTGCCAGCAGTAAGAGACACCAACCACAATACGAGCAGTACGTC.

V usage is TRBV5-1 and J usage is TRBJ2-1; D is perhaps TRBD2 (7 bases). The CDR3 is 16 amino acids. Germline CDR1 SGHRS, CDR2 YFSETQ. Trimming removed 4 bases from V and 0 bases from J, with 14 bases in between. The CDR3 protein is CASSGGAASSYNEQFF. The CDR3 DNA sequence: TGCGCCAGCAGCGGGGGGGCGGCTAGCTCCTACAATGAGCAGTTCTTC.

This clonotype was observed many times. The gene calls are TRBV28 and TRBJ2-1; the D is unclear. Germline CDR1 MDHEN, CDR2 SYDVKM. Trimming removed 3 bases at V and 10 bases at J, with 16 bases between. The CDR3 is 14 amino acids. The CDR3 DNA follows: TGTGCCAGCAGTTTCTTGAGTGTGAGGCCCGAGCAGTTCTTC. It encodes CASSFLSVRPEQFF.

In its sample, this clonotype was seen a few times. The J gene is TRBJ2-3, the V gene TRBV5-1, with D possibly TRBD2 on 7 matching bases. V lost 4 bases and J 4 bases, leaving 16 bases between the germline ends. The CDR3 consists of 15 residues. The V gene's germline CDR1 is SGHRS and CDR2 YFSETQ. The CDR3 region is CASSPARGASDTQYF. The CDR3 DNA sequence: TGCGCCAGCAGCCCAGCCCGGGGGGCGTCAGATACGCAGTATTTT.

The J gene is TRBJ1-1, the V gene TRBV18, with D tentatively TRBD1 (5 bases). Germline assignment: CDR1 KGHSH and CDR2 LQKENI. Trimming left V 2 bases short and J 10 bases short, with 8 bases between. The CDR3 has 11 amino acids. CDR3 sequence: CASSPGAGAFF. The CDR3 DNA is TGTGCCAGCTCACCAGGGGCTGGAGCTTTCTTT.

This clonotype was seen many times. The V call is TRBV20-1, the J call TRBJ1-5, with D perhaps matching TRBD1 (6 bases). The CDR3 runs 14 residues. V lost 2 bases and J lost 3, with 11 bases in between. CDR1 DFQATT and CDR2 SNEGSKA come from the germline V gene (reference sequence). As DNA, the CDR3 is TGCAGTGCTAGACCCGGACAGCCCAATCAGCCCCAGCATTTT. Translation gives CSARPGQPNQPQHF.

This clonotype was seen ten or more times. The chain's CDR3 is CASRRQGIYNEQFF. The CDR3 nucleotides read TGTGCCAGCAGACGACAGGGGATCTACAATGAGCAGTTCTTC. The rearrangement joins TRBV12-3 or TRBV12-4 to TRBJ2-1, with 8 positions matching TRBD1. This CDR3 spans 14 amino acids. V trimming: 6 bases; J trimming: 3 bases; junction bases outside the gene matches: 4.

This clonotype was detected a few times. The chain carries TRBV7-2 and TRBJ1-5; possible D gene TRBD1, 6 bases. CDR1 is SGHTA and CDR2 is FQGNSA in the germline V gene. Deletions cut 5 bases from V and 1 base from J, with 15 bases between. The CDR3 sequence is 16 residues long. DNA of the CDR3: TGTGCCAGCAGCCAGATGAGGGGGGGCAGCAATCAGCCCCAGCATTTT. The encoded protein is CASSQMRGGSNQPQHF.

This clonotype was detected many times. The rearrangement uses TRBV5-1 and TRBJ2-3, with D perhaps given as TRBD1 or TRBD2 (5 bases each). V was pared by 7 bases and J by 4 bases, with 34 bases between. The CDR3 covers 20 residues. Germline CDR1 reads SGHRS; CDR2 reads YFSETQ. This CDR3 reads CASRSDLPGPRDNRADTQYF. For the CDR3, the DNA is TGCGCCAGCCGATCTGACCTACCGGGACCGAGGGATAATAGGGCAGATACGCAGTATTTT.

This clonotype was counted ten times or more. This chain joins TRBV4-3 and TRBJ2-2, with 10 positions matching TRBD2. Germline CDR1 and CDR2: LGHNA and YSLEER. V shed 5 bases and J 5 bases; nucleotides not matched to a gene: 5. The CDR3 has 15 residues. The DNA for the CDR3 is TGCGCCAGCAGCGGGGGACTAGCGCAAACCGGGGAGCTGTTTTTT. Protein sequence: CASSGGLAQTGELFF.

This clonotype has at least ten counts. V gene TRBV2 combines with J gene TRBJ2-7; D not resolved. Germline loops: CDR1 SNHLY, CDR2 FYNNEI. This CDR3 is built from 12 residues. Here the CDR3 DNA reads TGTGCTTTCGGGCCACCCGGGTACGAGCAGTACTTC. Translation gives CAFGPPGYEQYF.

The sample holds many counts of this clonotype. V and J are TRBV10-2 and TRBJ2-7; 7 bases align to TRBD1. The CDR3 totals 14 residues. Germline trimming cut 4 bases from V and 1 base from J; bases unmatched to any gene: 4. Per germline, CDR1 WSHSY and CDR2 SAAADI. Here the CDR3 DNA reads TGCGCCAGCAGTGGGGGACAGAGATCCTACGAGCAGTACGTC. As protein: CASSGGQRSYEQYV.

This clonotype was counted at least ten times. The CDR3 DNA follows: TGTGCCAGCAGTTTATTAATCCGGCCTGAAGCTTTCTTT. Translated: CASSLLIRPEAFF. This chain connects TRBV12-3 or TRBV12-4 to TRBJ1-1; D remains ambiguous. The CDR3 is 13 amino acids. With 2 bases removed from V and 6 bases from J, the gap between germline ends came to 10 bases.